The 9 T cell receptor beta chains listed next were all sequenced from one sample in a study of vaccination and CD4 T cells after COVID-19. These TCRs are of unknown antigen specificity. Cultured CD4+ T cells had their DNA profiled by the Oncomine TCR Beta short-read assay. Using its own MiXCR run on the PCR reads, TCRdb lists one record per CDR3 protein. The sample holds some 2,500 distinct CDR3 sequences, approximately 25% seen once. Specified treatment: roughly 11-day PBMC culture with coronavirus spike peptide pools or control peptides (ViraFEST assay). Sequences were obtained from CD4+ T cells from blood, cultured in vitro. These TCRs come from a human donor who had recovered from COVID-19.

The chain couples TRBV11-1 to TRBJ2-1, with 8 bases aligning to TRBD1. From germline, CDR1 is SGHAT and CDR2 FQDESV (reference sequence). This CDR3 has 15 amino acids. With 3 bases clipped from V and 8 bases from J, the junction kept 9 bases outside the gene matches. The CDR3 region is CASSFWTGIAYEQFF. The DNA of the CDR3 is TGTGCCAGCAGCTTTTGGACAGGGATTGCTTATGAGCAGTTCTTC.

There are a few counts of this clonotype. The chain links TRBV20-1 to TRBJ2-2; D possibly corresponds to TRBD2 (5 bases). The V and J ends lost 0 bases and 2 bases respectively, with 19 bases between them. CDR3 length: 18 residues. Germline V CDR1 and CDR2: DFQATT, SNEGSKA (reference sequence). For the CDR3, the DNA is TGCAGTGCTAGAGATGGCCGGAGGCTAGCCTCCAACACCGGGGAGCTGTTTTTT. Protein: CSARDGRRLASNTGELFF.

The table lists this clonotype with a few counts. The chain links TRBV7-2 to TRBJ2-3; no firm D call. Germline V gene lookup returns CDR1 SGHTA and CDR2 FQGNSA. The CDR3 covers 13 residues. Trimming stripped 4 bases from V and 3 bases from J, with 8 bases between. CDR3 protein: CASSSPWTDTQYF. The CDR3 DNA follows: TGTGCCAGCAGCTCCCCGTGGACAGATACGCAGTATTTT. Variable domain in full (rest from reference TRBV7-2 and TRBJ2-3): GAGVSQSPSNKVTEKGKDVELRCDPISGHTALYWYRQSLGQGLEFLIYFQGNSAPDKSGLPSDRFSAERTGGSVSTLTIQRTQQEDSAVYLCASSSPWTDTQYFGPGTRLTVL.

This clonotype showed up just a few times. The chain combines TRBV7-2 with TRBJ1-5; D gene ambiguous. The germline V gene has CDR1 SGHTA and CDR2 FQGNSA. Trimming cost V 6 bases and J 1 base, with 16 bases left between them. The CDR3 loop spans 16 amino acids. The DNA of the CDR3 is TGTGCCAGCAGTTCATGGCCCAGGTCGAGCAATCAGCCCCAGCATTTT. Protein product: CASSSWPRSSNQPQHF.

This clonotype is medium-sized in the sample. The chain uses TRBV20-1 and TRBJ1-2, with 7 bases fitting TRBD1. This CDR3 has 12 residues. J lost 13 bases, V lost 3 bases, and 11 bases had no gene match. Germline V gene data show CDR1 as DFQATT and CDR2 as SNEGSKA (reference sequence). The CDR3 DNA sequence: TGCAGTGCTAGTGATGACAGGGTTGCGTCCACCTTC. Protein product: CSASDDRVASTF.

Concerning this clonotype itself: This may arise from a read error, as a much more abundant clone is one base away. V usage is TRBV6-5 and J usage is TRBJ1-2; a weak D match, TRBD1 (5 bases). V was pared by 3 bases and J by 6 bases, with 17 bases between. The CDR3 consists of 15 residues. Per the germline V gene, CDR1 is MNHEY and CDR2 is SVGAGI. In DNA form, the CDR3 reads TGTGCCAGCAGTTATCGGAGAGAGGGGATTAATGGCTACACCTTC. Translated: CASSYRREGINGYTF.

V usage is TRBV10-1 and J usage is TRBJ2-7, with 10 bases fitting TRBD1. From germline, CDR1 is WNHNN and CDR2 SYGVQD (reference sequence). The CDR3 is made up of 17 amino acids. The V segment lost 4 bases and the J segment 0 bases; nucleotides outside the gene matches: 9. CDR3: CASSATGGGPSSYEQYF. Here the CDR3 DNA reads TGCGCCAGCAGTGCGACAGGGGGCGGACCTAGCTCCTACGAGCAGTACTTC.

The gene calls are TRBV6-1 and TRBJ2-2, with D possibly being TRBD2 (5 bases). The CDR3 totals 16 residues. CDR1 MNHNS and CDR2 SASEGT come from the germline V gene. The V gene lost 6 bases and the J gene lost 4 bases, with 18 bases spanning the gap. CDR3 protein: CASRETRMIGTGELFF. The CDR3 DNA sequence: TGTGCCAGCAGGGAAACTAGGATGATCGGCACCGGGGAGCTGTTTTTT.

This clonotype was detected a few times. This chain joins TRBV7-9 and TRBJ1-1; D is perhaps TRBD1 (6 bases). The V gene's germline CDR1 is SEHNR and CDR2 FQNEAQ (reference sequence). The CDR3 totals 13 residues. V lost 5 bases to trimming and J lost 3 bases, with 10 bases between them. The CDR3, as DNA: TGTGCCAGCAGCCTACAGGGAGACACTGAAGCTTTCTTT. It encodes CASSLQGDTEAFF.